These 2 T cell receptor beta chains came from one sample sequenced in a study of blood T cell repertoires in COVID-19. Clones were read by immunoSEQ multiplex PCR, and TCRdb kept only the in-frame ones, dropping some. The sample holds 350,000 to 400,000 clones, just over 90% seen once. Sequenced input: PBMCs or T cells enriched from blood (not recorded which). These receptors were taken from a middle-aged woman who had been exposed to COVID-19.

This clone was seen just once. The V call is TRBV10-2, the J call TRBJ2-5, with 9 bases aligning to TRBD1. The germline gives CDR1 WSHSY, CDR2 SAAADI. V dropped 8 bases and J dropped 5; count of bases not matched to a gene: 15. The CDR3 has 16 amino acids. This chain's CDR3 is CASAGPGQGDMETQYF. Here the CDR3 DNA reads TGCGCCAGCGCTGGACCGGGACAGGGAGACATGGAGACCCAGTACTTC.

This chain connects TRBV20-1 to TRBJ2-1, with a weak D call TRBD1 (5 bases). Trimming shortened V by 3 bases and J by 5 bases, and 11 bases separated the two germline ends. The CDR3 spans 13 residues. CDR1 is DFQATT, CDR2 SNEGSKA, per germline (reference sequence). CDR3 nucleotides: TGCAGTGCTAGTAGCAACAGGAACAATGAGCAGTTCTTC. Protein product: CSASSNRNNEQFF.